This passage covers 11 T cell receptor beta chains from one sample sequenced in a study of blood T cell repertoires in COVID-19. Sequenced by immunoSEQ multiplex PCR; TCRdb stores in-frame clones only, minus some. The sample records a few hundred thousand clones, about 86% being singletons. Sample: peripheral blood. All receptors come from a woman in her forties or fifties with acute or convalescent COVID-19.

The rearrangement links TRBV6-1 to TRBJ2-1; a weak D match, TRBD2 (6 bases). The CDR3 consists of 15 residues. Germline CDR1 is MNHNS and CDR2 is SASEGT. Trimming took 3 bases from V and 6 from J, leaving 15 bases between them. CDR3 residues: CASSDFSAGGNEQFF. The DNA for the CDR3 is TGTGCCAGCAGTGATTTTAGCGCCGGGGGCAATGAGCAGTTCTTC.

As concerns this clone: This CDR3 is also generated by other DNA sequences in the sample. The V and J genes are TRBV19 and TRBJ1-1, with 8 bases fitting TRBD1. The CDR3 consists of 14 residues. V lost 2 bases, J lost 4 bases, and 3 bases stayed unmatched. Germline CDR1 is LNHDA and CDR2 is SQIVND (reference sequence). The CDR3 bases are TGTGCCAGTAGTATACAGGGGGCTGGCACTGAAGCTTTCTTT. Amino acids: CASSIQGAGTEAFF.

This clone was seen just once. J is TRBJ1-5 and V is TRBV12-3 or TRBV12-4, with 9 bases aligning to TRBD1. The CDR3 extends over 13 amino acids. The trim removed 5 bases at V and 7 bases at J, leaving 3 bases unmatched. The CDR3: CASSRTGVQPQHF. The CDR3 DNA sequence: TGTGCCAGCAGTCGGACAGGGGTCCAGCCCCAGCATTTT.

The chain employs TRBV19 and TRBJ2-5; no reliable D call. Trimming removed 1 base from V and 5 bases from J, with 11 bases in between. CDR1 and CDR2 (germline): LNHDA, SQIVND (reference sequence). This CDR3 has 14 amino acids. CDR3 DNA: TGTGCCAGTAGTATAGGAACGGAGAGGGAGACCCAGTACTTC. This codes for CASSIGTERETQYF.

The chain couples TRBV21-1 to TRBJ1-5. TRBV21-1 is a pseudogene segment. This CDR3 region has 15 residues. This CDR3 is CASSAQRASNQPQHF. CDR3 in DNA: TGTGCCAGCAGCGCTCAAAGAGCTAGCAATCAGCCCCAGCATTTT.

CDR3 residues: CASSYDGQGNLEAFF. DNA for the CDR3: TGCGCCAGCAGCTACGACGGACAGGGCAACCTTGAAGCTTTCTTT. V is TRBV5-1 and J is TRBJ1-1; 8 nucleotides match TRBD1. Germline V gives CDR1 SGHRS, CDR2 YFSETQ. V lost 3 bases, J lost 7 bases, and 11 bases stayed unmatched. There are 15 residues in the CDR3.

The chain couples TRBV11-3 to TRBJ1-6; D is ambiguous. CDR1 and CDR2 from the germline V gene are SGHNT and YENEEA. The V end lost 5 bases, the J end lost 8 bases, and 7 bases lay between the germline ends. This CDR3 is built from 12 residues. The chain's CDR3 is CASSLYYSPLHF. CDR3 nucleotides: TGTGCCAGCAGCCTGTATTATTCACCCCTCCACTTT.

The CDR3 spells CASSRGTSGRKSSYEQYF. CDR3 nucleotide sequence: TGTGCCAGCAGTCGCGGGACTAGCGGGAGGAAGAGCTCCTACGAGCAGTACTTC. The chain couples TRBV6-2 or TRBV6-3 to TRBJ2-7, with 15 bases lining up with TRBD2. Germline loops: CDR1 MNHEY, CDR2 SVGEGT. CDR3 size: 18 residues. Germline trimming cut 5 bases from V and 0 bases from J; bases unmatched to any gene: 8.

CDR3: CASSLTSGAGVEQYF. The CDR3 DNA reads TGTGCCAGCAGCCTGACTAGCGGGGCTGGTGTGGAGCAGTACTTC. This chain joins TRBV3-1 (or the pseudogene TRBV3-2) and TRBJ2-7; 11 bases are a match to TRBD2. With V trimmed by 4 bases and J by 7 bases, 9 bases remained unmatched. This CDR3 contains 15 residues. In germline, CDR1 is LGHDT, CDR2 YNNKEL (reference sequence).

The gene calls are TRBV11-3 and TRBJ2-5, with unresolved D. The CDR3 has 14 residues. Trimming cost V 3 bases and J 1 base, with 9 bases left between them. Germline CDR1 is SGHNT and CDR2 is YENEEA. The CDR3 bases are TGTGCCAGCAGCTTCGCGCGGAGCCAAGAGACCCAGTACTTC. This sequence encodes CASSFARSQETQYF.

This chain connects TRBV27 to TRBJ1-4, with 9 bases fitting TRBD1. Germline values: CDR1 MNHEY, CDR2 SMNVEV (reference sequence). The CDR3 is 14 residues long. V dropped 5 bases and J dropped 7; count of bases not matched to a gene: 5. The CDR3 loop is CASSGTGQGEKLFF. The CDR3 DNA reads TGTGCCAGCAGTGGGACGGGACAGGGTGAAAAACTGTTTTTT.